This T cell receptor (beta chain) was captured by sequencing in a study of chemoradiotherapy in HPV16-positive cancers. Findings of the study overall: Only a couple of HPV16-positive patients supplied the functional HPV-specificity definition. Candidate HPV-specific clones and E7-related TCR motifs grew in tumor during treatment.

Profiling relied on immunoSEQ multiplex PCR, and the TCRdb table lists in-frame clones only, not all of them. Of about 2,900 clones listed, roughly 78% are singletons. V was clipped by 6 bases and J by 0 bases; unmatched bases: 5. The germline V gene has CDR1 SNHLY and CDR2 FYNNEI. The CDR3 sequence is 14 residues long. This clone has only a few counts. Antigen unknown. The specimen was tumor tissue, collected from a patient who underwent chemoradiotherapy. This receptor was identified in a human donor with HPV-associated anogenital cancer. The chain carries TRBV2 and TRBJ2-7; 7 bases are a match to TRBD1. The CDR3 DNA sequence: TGTGCCAGCAGACCACAGGGGAACTCCTACGAGCAGTACTTC. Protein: CASRPQGNSYEQYF. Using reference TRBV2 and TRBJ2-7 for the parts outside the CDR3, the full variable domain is EPEVTQTPSHQVTQMGQEVILRCVPISNHLYFYWYRQILGQKVEFLVSFYNNEISEKSEIFDDQFSVERPDGSNFTLKIRSTKLEDSAMYFCASRPQGNSYEQYFGPGTRLTVT.